This TCR beta chain originates from a study of human T cells and chemical hapten exposure. About the study: Chiefly women, the patients showed alopecia areata, totalis or universalis. Study findings and constraints: The number of TCRs above 1 in 1000 frequency did not change after DPC sensitization.

Stated time point: pre-sensitization, week 0. Treatment described: therapeutic diphenylcyclopropenone sensitization with weekly scalp DPC. Sample donors consisted of patients with alopecia, aged 18 to 70 years, who were suitable for DPC. Germline V gene data show CDR1 as LGHDT and CDR2 as YNNKEL (reference sequence). The CDR3 has 14 amino acids. Trimming took 2 bases from V and 5 from J, leaving 10 bases between them. This clonotype was observed a few times. Its antigen is still unknown. Unique molecular identifiers were attached to individual cDNA molecules during library preparation. TCRdb passed the RACE reads through MiXCR, listing each CDR3 protein once. The table lists about 120,000 distinct CDR3 sequences, about 13% of them singletons, with 2.8% in the top ten.

The rearrangement joins TRBV3-1 to TRBJ2-1; D is unresolved. The clonotype comes from a woman between 18 and 29 years old with alopecia areata. Some clones in this sample may be carry-over from other donors' samples. This sample comprised whole blood, obtained in connection with sensitization to the hapten diphenylcyclopropenone (DPC). CDR3 sequence: CASSQIGRHNEQFF. The CDR3 bases are TGTGCCAGCAGCCAAATAGGGCGACACAATGAGCAGTTCTTC.